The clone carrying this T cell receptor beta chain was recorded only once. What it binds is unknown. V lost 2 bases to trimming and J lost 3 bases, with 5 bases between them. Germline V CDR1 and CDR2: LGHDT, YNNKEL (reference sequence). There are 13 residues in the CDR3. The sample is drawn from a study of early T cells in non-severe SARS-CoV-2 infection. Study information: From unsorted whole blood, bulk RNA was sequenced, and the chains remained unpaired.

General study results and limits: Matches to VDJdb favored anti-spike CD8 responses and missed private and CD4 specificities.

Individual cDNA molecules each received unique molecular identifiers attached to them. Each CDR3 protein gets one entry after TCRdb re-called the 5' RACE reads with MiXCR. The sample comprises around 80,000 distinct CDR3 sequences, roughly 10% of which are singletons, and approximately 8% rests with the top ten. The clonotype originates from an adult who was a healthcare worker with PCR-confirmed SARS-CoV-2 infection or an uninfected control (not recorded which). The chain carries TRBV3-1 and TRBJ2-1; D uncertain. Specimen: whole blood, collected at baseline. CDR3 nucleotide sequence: TGTGCCAGCAGCCAATTACACTACAATGAGCAGTTCTTC. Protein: CASSQLHYNEQFF.